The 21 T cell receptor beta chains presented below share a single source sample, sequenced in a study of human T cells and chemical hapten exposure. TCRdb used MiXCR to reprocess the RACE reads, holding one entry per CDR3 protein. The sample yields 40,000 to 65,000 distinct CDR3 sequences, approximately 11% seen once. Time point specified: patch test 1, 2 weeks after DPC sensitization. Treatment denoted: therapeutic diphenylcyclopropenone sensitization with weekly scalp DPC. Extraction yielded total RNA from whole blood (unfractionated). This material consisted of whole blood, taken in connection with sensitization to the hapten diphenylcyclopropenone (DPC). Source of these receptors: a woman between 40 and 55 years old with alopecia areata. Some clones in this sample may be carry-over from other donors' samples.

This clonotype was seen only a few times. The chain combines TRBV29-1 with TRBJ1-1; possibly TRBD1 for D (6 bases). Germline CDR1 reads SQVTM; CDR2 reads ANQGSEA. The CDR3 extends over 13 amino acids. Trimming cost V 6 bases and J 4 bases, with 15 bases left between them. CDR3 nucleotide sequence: TGCAGCGTCGGGGGCACCATAACCACTGAAGCTTTCTTT. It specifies CSVGGTITTEAFF.

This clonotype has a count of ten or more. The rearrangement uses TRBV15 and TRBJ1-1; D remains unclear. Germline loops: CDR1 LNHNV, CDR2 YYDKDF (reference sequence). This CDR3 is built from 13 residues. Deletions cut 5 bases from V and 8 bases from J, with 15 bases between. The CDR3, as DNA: TGTGCCACCAGCTACCGGGTTCCCCTCGAAGCTTTCTTT. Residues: CATSYRVPLEAFF.

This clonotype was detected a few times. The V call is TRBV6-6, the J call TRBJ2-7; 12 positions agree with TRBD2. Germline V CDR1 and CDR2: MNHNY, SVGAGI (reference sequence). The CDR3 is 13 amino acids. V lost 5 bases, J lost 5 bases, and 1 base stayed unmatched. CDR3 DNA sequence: TGTGCCAGCAGTGGACTAGCGGGAAACGAGCAGTACTTC. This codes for CASSGLAGNEQYF.

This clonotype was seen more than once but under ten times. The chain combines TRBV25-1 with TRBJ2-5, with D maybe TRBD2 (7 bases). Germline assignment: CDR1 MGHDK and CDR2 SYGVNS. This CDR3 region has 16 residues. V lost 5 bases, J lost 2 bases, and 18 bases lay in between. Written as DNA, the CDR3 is TGTGCCAGCAGTTCCACCACCGGGGGGCGGCAAGAGACCCAGTACTTC. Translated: CASSSTTGGRQETQYF.

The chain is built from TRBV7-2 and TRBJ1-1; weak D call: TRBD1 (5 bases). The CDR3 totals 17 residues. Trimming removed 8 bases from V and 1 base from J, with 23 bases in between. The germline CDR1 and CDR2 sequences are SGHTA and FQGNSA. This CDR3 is CASVPGTPWIGNTEAFF. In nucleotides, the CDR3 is TGTGCCAGCGTTCCGGGGACCCCCTGGATAGGGAACACTGAAGCTTTCTTT.

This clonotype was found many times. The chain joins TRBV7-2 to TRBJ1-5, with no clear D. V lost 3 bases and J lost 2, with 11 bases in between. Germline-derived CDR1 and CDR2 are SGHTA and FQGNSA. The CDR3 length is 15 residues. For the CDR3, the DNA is TGTGCCAGCAGCTTGAGATCCCTAGGCAATCAGCCCCAGCATTTT. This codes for CASSLRSLGNQPQHF. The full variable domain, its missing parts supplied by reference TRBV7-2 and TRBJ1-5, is GAGVSQSPSNKVTEKGKDVELRCDPISGHTALYWYRQSLGQGLEFLIYFQGNSAPDKSGLPSDRFSAERTGGSVSTLTIQRTQQEDSAVYLCASSLRSLGNQPQHFGDGTRLSIL.

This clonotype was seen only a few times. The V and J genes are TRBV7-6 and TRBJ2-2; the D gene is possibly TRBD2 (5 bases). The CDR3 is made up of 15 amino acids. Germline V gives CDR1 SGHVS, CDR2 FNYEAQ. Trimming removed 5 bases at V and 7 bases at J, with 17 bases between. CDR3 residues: CASSPERGLDGELFF. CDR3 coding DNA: TGTGCCAGCAGCCCGGAGCGAGGGTTGGACGGGGAGCTGTTTTTT.

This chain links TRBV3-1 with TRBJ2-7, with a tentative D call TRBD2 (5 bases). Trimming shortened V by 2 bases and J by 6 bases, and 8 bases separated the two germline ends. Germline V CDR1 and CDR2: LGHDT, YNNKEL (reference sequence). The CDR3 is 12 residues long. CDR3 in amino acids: CASSQWAGEQYF. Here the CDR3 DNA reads TGTGCCAGCAGCCAATGGGCGGGCGAGCAGTACTTC.

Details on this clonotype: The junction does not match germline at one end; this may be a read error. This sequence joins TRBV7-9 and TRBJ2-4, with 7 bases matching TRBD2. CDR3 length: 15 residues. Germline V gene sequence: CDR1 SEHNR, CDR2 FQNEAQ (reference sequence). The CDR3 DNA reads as TGTGCCACCAGCGAGAGCGGGATTGCCAAAAACATTCAGTACTTC. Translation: CATSESGIAKNIQYF.

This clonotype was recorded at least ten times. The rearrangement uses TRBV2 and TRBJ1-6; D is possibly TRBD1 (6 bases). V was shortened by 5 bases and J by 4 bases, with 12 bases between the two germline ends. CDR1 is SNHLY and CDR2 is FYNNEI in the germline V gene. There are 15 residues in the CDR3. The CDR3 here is CASSPRTEYNSPLHF. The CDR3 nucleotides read TGTGCCAGCAGTCCTCGGACAGAGTATAATTCACCCCTCCACTTT.

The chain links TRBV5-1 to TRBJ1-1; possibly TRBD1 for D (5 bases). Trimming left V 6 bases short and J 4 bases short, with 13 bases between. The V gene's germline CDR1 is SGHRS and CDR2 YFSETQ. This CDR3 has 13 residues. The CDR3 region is CASTPGSGTEAFF. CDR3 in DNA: TGCGCCAGCACTCCAGGGTCCGGCACTGAAGCTTTCTTT.

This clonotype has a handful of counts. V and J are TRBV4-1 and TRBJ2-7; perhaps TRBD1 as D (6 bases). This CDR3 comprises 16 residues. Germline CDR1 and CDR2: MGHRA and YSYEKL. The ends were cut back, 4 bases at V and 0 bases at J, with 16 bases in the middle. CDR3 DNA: TGCGCCAGCAGCCGCGCGACCCAGGGGTCCTCCTACGAGCAGTACTTC. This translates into CASSRATQGSSYEQYF.

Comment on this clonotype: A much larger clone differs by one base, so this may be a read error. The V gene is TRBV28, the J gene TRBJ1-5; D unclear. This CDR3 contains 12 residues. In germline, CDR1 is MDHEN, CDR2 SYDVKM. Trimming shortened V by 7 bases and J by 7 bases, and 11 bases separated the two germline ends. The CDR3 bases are TGTGCCAGCACTACACGGGCCCAGCCCCAGCATTTT. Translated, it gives CASTTRAQPQHF.

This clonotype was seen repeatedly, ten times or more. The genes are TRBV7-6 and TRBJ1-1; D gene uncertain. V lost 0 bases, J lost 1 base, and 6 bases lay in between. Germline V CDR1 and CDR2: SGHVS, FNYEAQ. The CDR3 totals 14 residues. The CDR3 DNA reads TGTGCCAGCAGCTTAGCGGGAGAGAACACTGAAGCTTTCTTT. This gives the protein CASSLAGENTEAFF. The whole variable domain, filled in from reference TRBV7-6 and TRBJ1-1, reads GAGVSQSPRYKVTKRGQDVALRCDPISGHVSLYWYRQALGQGPEFLTYFNYEAQQDKSGLPNDRFSAERPEGSISTLTIQRTEQRDSAMYRCASSLAGENTEAFFGQGTRLTVV.

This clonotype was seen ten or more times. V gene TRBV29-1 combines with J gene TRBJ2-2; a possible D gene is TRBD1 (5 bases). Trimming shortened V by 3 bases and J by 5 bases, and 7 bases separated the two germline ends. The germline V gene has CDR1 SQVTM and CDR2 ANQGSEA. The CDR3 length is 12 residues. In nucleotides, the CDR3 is TGCAGCGTTGAGGGGCATACCGGGGAGCTGTTTTTT. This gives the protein CSVEGHTGELFF.

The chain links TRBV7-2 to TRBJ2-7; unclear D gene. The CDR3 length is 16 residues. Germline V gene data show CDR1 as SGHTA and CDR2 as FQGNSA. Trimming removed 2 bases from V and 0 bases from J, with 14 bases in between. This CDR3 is CASSLQYSVISYEQYF. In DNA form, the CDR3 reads TGTGCCAGCAGCTTACAGTACTCCGTGATCTCCTACGAGCAGTACTTC.

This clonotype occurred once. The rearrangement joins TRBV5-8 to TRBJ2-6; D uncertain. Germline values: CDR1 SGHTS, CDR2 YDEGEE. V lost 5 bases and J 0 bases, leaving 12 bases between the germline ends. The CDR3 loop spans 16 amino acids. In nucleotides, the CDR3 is TGTGCCAGCAGACACAACACCTACTCTGGGGCCAACGTCCTGACTTTC. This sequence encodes CASRHNTYSGANVLTF.

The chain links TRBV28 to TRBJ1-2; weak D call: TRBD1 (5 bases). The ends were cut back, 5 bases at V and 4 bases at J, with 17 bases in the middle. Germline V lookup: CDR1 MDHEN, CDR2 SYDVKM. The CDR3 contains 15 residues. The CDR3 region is CASSPSLAQGYGYTF. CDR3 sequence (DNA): TGTGCCAGCAGTCCCTCCCTCGCGCAGGGCTATGGCTACACCTTC.

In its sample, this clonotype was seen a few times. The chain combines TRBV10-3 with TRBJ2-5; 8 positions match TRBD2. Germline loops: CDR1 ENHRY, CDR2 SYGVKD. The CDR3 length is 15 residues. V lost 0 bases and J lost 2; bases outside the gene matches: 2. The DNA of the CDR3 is TGTGCCATCAGTGAGTCCGGGACTAGACAAGAGACCCAGTACTTC. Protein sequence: CAISESGTRQETQYF.

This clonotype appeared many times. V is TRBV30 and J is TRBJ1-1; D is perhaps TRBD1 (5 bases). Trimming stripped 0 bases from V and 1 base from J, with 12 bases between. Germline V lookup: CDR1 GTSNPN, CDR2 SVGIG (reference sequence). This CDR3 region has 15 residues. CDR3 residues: CAWSVFGQPNTEAFF. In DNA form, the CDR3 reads TGTGCCTGGAGTGTATTTGGACAACCGAACACTGAAGCTTTCTTT.

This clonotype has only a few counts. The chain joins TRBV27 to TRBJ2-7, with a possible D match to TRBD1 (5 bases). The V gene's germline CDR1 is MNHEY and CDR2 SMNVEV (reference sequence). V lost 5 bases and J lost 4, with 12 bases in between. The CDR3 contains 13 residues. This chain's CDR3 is CASSARAGYEQYF. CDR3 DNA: TGTGCCAGCAGTGCCCGCGCAGGGTACGAGCAGTACTTC.